These T cell receptor beta chains were read from a single sample in a study of radiation and T cells in renal cell carcinoma. Clones were sequenced by immunoSEQ multiplex PCR, and TCRdb holds only the in-frame ones, with some missing. The table records tens of thousands of clones, 65% to 90% of them present only once. Specimen: blood, collected from a patient whose treatment included radiotherapy and nephrectomy. The receptors were sampled from a woman between 45 and 60 years old with renal cell carcinoma. Each CDR3 is given with its conserved first and last residue. A D gene is named only where the DNA matches it firmly. A row's size may be missing; if present it is once, few, many or a size class.

d_gene,v_gene,len,abundance,j_gene,CDR3nt,CDR3aa
TRBD1,TRBV6-5,14,.,TRBJ2-7,TGTGCCAGCACTCCTCCGGGACAGGGGGTCTCGCAGTACTTC,CASTPPGQGVSQYF
.,TRBV28,15,.,TRBJ1-2,TGTGCCAGCAGTTTATCTACGACAGGAAACTATGGCTACACCTTC,CASSLSTTGNYGYTF
TRBD1,TRBV5-6,14,once,TRBJ2-7,TGTGCCAGCAGCCCTTATGACAGGGGTGACGAGCAGTACTTC,CASSPYDRGDEQYF
.,TRBV5-1,15,.,TRBJ2-1,TGCGCCAGCAGCTCGGGGATCCGCTCCTACAATGAGCAGTTCTTC,CASSSGIRSYNEQFF
.,TRBV19,15,.,TRBJ1-4,TGTGCCAGTAAAAGTAACAGGGAATTGTTTGAAAAACTGTTTTTT,CASKSNRELFEKLFF
TRBD1,TRBV9,17,.,TRBJ2-3,TGTGCCAGCACCCGTACAGGGACAGTACCTAGCACAGATACGCAGTATTTT,CASTRTGTVPSTDTQYF
TRBD1,TRBV27,14,once,TRBJ1-4,TGTGCCAGCAGTGTGGACAGGGTAGGAGAAAAACTGTTTTTT,CASSVDRVGEKLFF
.,TRBV4-1,16,once,TRBJ2-1,TGCGCCAGCAGCCACATAGTCTCTGCTACCTACAATGAGCAGTTCTTC,CASSHIVSATYNEQFF
.,TRBV5-1,14,once,TRBJ1-5,TGCGCCAGCAGCTTGGATAGCAGAGATCAGCCCCAGCATTTT,CASSLDSRDQPQHF
TRBD1,TRBV9,14,.,TRBJ1-5,TGTGCCAGCAGTACGGGACAGGGAAATCAGCCCCAGCATTTT,CASSTGQGNQPQHF
TRBD1,TRBV5-6,13,.,TRBJ1-2,TGTGCCAGCAGCTCGGGACAGATGTATGGCTACACCTTC,CASSSGQMYGYTF
.,TRBV6-5,15,.,TRBJ1-6,TGTGCCAGCAGGACCCCATCCGGGAGTAATTCACCCCTCCACTTT,CASRTPSGSNSPLHF
TRBD1,TRBV18,14,.,TRBJ1-2,TGTGCCAGCTCACCGCTACAGGGGTCTGGCGGCTACACCTTC,CASSPLQGSGGYTF
.,TRBV14,15,.,TRBJ1-1,TGTGCCAGCAGCCAAGAACGGGAACATTGGGCTGAAGCTTTCTTT,CASSQEREHWAEAFF
.,TRBV4-3,15,few,TRBJ1-6,TGCGCCAGCAGCAATATGGCGTCCGGGAATTCACCCCTCCACTTT,CASSNMASGNSPLHF
.,TRBV9,15,.,TRBJ1-3,TGTGCCAGCAGCGCAACGGTGTTTGTGGAAAACACCATATATTTT,CASSATVFVENTIYF
.,TRBV14,16,.,TRBJ2-1,TGTGCCAGCAGAACAAGTAGGGGGACCTTATACAATGAGCAGTTCTTC,CASRTSRGTLYNEQFF
.,TRBV5-5,14,.,TRBJ2-2,TGTGCCAGCAGCTTCGTGGGCTACACCGGGGAGCTGTTTTTT,CASSFVGYTGELFF
TRBD1,TRBV5-4,15,.,TRBJ2-7,TGTGCCAGCAGCCGGGGGACAGGGGGCTCCAACGAGCAGTACTTC,CASSRGTGGSNEQYF
TRBD2,TRBV4-1,16,.,TRBJ2-3,TGCGCCAGCAGCCCGGCTTTGCGGGAGGGCACAGATACGCAGTATTTT,CASSPALREGTDTQYF
.,TRBV7-9,13,.,TRBJ2-5,TGTGCCAGCAGGAGAGCATGGGGGGAGACCCAGTACTTC,CASRRAWGETQYF
.,TRBV5-6,13,.,TRBJ1-1,TGTGCCAGCAGCTTGATGGATAGCACTGAAGCTTTCTTT,CASSLMDSTEAFF
TRBD2,TRBV14,15,.,TRBJ2-7,TGTGCCAGCAGCCAATTGCGGGAGGGCCAATACGAGCAGTACTTC,CASSQLREGQYEQYF
.,TRBV5-1,15,.,TRBJ2-5,TGCGCCAGCAGCACAGAGGCGGAAGACCAAGAGACCCAGTACTTC,CASSTEAEDQETQYF
.,TRBV5-4,14,.,TRBJ2-1,TGTGCCAGCAGCAGCCTAAAGGGCTCCAATGAGCAGTTCTTC,CASSSLKGSNEQFF
.,TRBV27,14,.,TRBJ2-5,TGTGCCAGCAGTAACGCAGGGGGGAGGGAGACCCAGTACTTC,CASSNAGGRETQYF
TRBD2,TRBV18,16,.,TRBJ2-7,TGTGCCAGCTCACCACGGGGTGTTAGCGGGGTCCACGAGCAGTACTTC,CASSPRGVSGVHEQYF
.,TRBV7-2,16,.,TRBJ2-1,TGTGCCAGCAGCTTAGGGGGGGGCCGGACCTACAATGAGCAGTTCTTC,CASSLGGGRTYNEQFF
.,TRBV28,14,.,TRBJ2-7,TGTGCCAGCAGTTTAAAATACAGGGTCTACGAGCAGTACTTC,CASSLKYRVYEQYF
TRBD1,TRBV7-2,15,.,TRBJ1-2,TGTGCCAGCAGCTCGCGGACAGGGACCGGGGATGGCTACACCTTC,CASSSRTGTGDGYTF
TRBD1,TRBV5-4,17,.,TRBJ1-4,TGTGCCAGCAGCCCATCTTCAGGGGGCCCAACTAATGAAAAACTGTTTTTT,CASSPSSGGPTNEKLFF
TRBD1,TRBV9,19,.,TRBJ1-2,TGTGCCAGCAGCGTAGCTCCCTCGGCCGGGACAGGGGGCGACTATGGCTACACCTTC,CASSVAPSAGTGGDYGYTF
TRBD1,TRBV4-3,15,few,TRBJ2-7,TGCGCCAGCAGCCAAGCGGGACAGAGAAAGTACGAGCAGTACTTC,CASSQAGQRKYEQYF
.,TRBV10-3,12,.,TRBJ1-3,TGTGCCACCGAGGAGGGTGGAAACACCATATATTTT,CATEEGGNTIYF
TRBD1,TRBV28,17,once,TRBJ1-5,TGTGCCAGCAGTTGGGCCAGGGGGATGAGGAGCAATCAGCCCCAGCATTTT,CASSWARGMRSNQPQHF
.,TRBV14,15,.,TRBJ2-3,TGTGCCAGCAGTCCCGTCGGGTCCCTCACGGATACGCAGTATTTT,CASSPVGSLTDTQYF
.,TRBV19,19,.,TRBJ1-2,TGTGCCAGTAGCGGTGGAACCGCAACAGGAGGCCCCCTTAACTATGGCTACACCTTC,CASSGGTATGGPLNYGYTF
.,TRBV5-6,14,.,TRBJ2-7,TGTGCCAGCAGCTTTAGGGGGACCCCTTACGAGCAGTACTTC,CASSFRGTPYEQYF
.,TRBV7-7,14,.,TRBJ2-2,TGTGCCAGCAGCTTACTCCTGAACACCGGGGAGCTGTTTTTT,CASSLLLNTGELFF
.,TRBV6-1,17,.,TRBJ2-3,TGTGCCAGCAGTGACAAAACCGGGGTTACTAAGGCGGATACGCAGTATTTT,CASSDKTGVTKADTQYF
TRBD1,TRBV19,15,many,TRBJ1-5,TGTGCCAGTAGTGTATGGGGGACAGGGGATCAGCCCCAGCATTTT,CASSVWGTGDQPQHF
TRBD1,TRBV5-6,15,.,TRBJ2-7,TGTGCCAGCAGCTTACGGGACAGGGGGACGGGCGAGCAGTACTTC,CASSLRDRGTGEQYF
.,TRBV2,15,.,TRBJ1-2,TGTGCCAGCAGTCGTGACACAGGGTTGGGCTATGGCTACACCTTC,CASSRDTGLGYGYTF
TRBD1,TRBV18,16,.,TRBJ1-3,TGTGCCAGCTCACCTGCACAGGGGAAGGCTGGAAACACCATATATTTT,CASSPAQGKAGNTIYF
.,TRBV14,13,.,TRBJ2-7,TGTGCCAGCAGCCAAGTAGCGGCTGTGGGGCAGTACTTC,CASSQVAAVGQYF
.,TRBV7-2,17,.,TRBJ1-1,TGTGCCAGCAGCTTAGGGGGCTCTCTGACGATGAACACTGAAGCTTTCTTT,CASSLGGSLTMNTEAFF
.,TRBV4-2,14,few,TRBJ1-5,TGTGCCAGCAGCCAAGGGGGGAGCAATCAGCCCCAGCATTTT,CASSQGGSNQPQHF
TRBD2,TRBV7-9,13,.,TRBJ2-5,TGTGCCAGCAGCCGCGGGGGGTTAGAGACCCAGTACTTC,CASSRGGLETQYF
TRBD1,TRBV6-1,16,.,TRBJ1-2,TGTGCCAGCAGTGATGAGGGACAGGGGTATAACTATGGCTACACCTTC,CASSDEGQGYNYGYTF
TRBD2,TRBV15,14,.,TRBJ2-3,TGTGCCACCCGTAGCGGGAGGTATGGAAGTACGCAGTATTTT,CATRSGRYGSTQYF
.,TRBV2,13,.,TRBJ2-3,TGTGCCAGCACCCAGGGTGGTACAGATACGCAGTATTTT,CASTQGGTDTQYF
.,TRBV9,13,.,TRBJ2-2,TGTGCCAGCAGCGTAGTGACGGTCGGGGAGCTGTTTTTT,CASSVVTVGELFF
.,TRBV10-2,14,.,TRBJ1-5,TGCGCCAGCGGAGGACAGAATTTGTATCAGCCCCAGCATTTT,CASGGQNLYQPQHF
.,TRBV5-6,13,.,TRBJ2-1,TGTGCCAGCAGCTATCGCGAATACAATGAGCAGTTCTTC,CASSYREYNEQFF